This T cell receptor (beta chain) was sequenced in a study of chemoradiotherapy in HPV16-positive cancers. Data came from immunoSEQ multiplex PCR; TCRdb stores just in-frame clones and leaves some out. The sample contains 8,000 to 9,500 clones, less than 75% of which appear only once. As regards this clone: Its specificity is unknown.

This CDR3 spans 14 amino acids. CDR1 SGDLS and CDR2 YYNGEE come from the germline V gene. V lost 3 bases, J lost 8 bases, and 17 bases lay in between. Samples were taken several times over chemoradiotherapy. Study-wide results and caveats: During treatment, candidate HPV-specific clones and E7-related motifs expanded in tumor. Better recurrence-free survival went with HPV-responsive T-cell expansion in HPV16-positive patients.

Sequenced here: tumor tissue, sampled from a patient who underwent chemoradiotherapy. The clonotype comes from a human donor with HPV-associated anogenital cancer. The gene calls are TRBV9 and TRBJ1-2; D might be TRBD1 (5 bases). The DNA for the CDR3 is TGTGCCAGCAGCGCAGGGCCGCGAGTGGGGGGCTACACCTTC. As protein: CASSAGPRVGGYTF.